This T cell receptor beta chain was observed in a study of T-cell reconstitution after alpha-beta-depleted transplantation in children. This clonotype has ten or more counts. As yet, its antigen is unknown. Germline V lookup: CDR1 SSHAT, CDR2 FNYEAQ (reference sequence). Trimming cost V 2 bases and J 4 bases, with 17 bases left between them. This CDR3 region has 16 residues. Whole-study findings and limits: Expanded graft clones numbering several hundred reportedly gave rise to alpha-beta T cells about two months after transplant.

Construction of the TCRbeta library involved unique molecular identifiers. MiXCR, applied by TCRdb to the PCR reads, yields one record per CDR3 protein. The sample yields around 270,000 distinct CDR3 sequences, over 9.5% seen once. Sequences were derived from PBMCs, sampled before TCRalphabeta/CD19-depleted stem cell transplant. This receptor was identified in a boy under three years old with acute myeloid leukemia, due to receive a stem cell transplant. The chain recombines TRBV7-7 with TRBJ2-5; D perhaps matches TRBD2 (5 bases). CDR3 sequence reads: CASSLTGNHGGETQYF. The CDR3 DNA reads as TGTGCCAGCAGCTTAACCGGGAATCATGGAGGAGAGACCCAGTACTTC.